This T cell receptor beta chain was observed in a study of blood T cells in healthy people across ages. Findings and caveats of the study: The unknown donor CMV status may have confounded expanded clonotype changes.

This clonotype was counted between two and nine times. No antigen is known for it. The CDR3 loop spans 13 amino acids. Peripheral blood from each donor was collected in a volume of 8 to 10 milliliters. A second roughly 6 to 11 cycle PCR used barcoded and J-beta primers. TCRdb re-called the 5' RACE reads through MiXCR, storing one row per CDR3 protein. This sample has 650,000 to 900,000 distinct CDR3 sequences; 62% occur once, and the top ten carry 28%. V usage is TRBV21-1 and J usage is TRBJ1-2; the table gives TRBD1 as D, unverified against the DNA. TRBV21-1 is classified as a pseudogene. This clonotype was sampled from a man aged 25 to 45 in good health. Sequenced material: blood. CDR3 amino acids: CASRRRGQGCYTF. CDR3 sequence (DNA): TGTGCCAGCAGGAGAAGGGGGCAGGGGTGCTACACCTTC.